This T cell receptor beta chain was sequenced for a study of identical twins. General study points: While abundant cord blood beta clonotypes carried fewer insertions, memory repertoires showed no such pattern. With beta out-of-frame sequences, excess sharing by twins was weaker.

As to this clonotype: What it binds is not known.

The donors were all healthy and Caucasian. The CDR3 consists of 15 residues. The V segment lost 7 bases and the J segment 5 bases; nucleotides outside the gene matches: 12. In germline, CDR1 is DFQATT, CDR2 SNEGSKA (reference sequence). Addition of a universal primer site occurred through template switching, and cDNA carried unique molecular identifiers. Via MiXCR, TCRdb re-called the 5' RACE reads, giving one row per CDR3 protein. The table shows under 900,000 distinct CDR3 sequences, with 9% to 15% occurring only once. In addition, the sample was reused for a study of yellow fever vaccine responses in identical twins.

The sample comprised PBMCs. This rearrangement joins TRBV20-1 to TRBJ2-1; TRBD2 agrees at 9 bases. This sequence originates from a woman aged 18-35 years in good health. The CDR3 DNA reads as TGCAGTGGTGCGGTAGGGGCTAGCGGGGACAATGAGCAGTTCTTC. Protein product: CSGAVGASGDNEQFF.